This TCR beta chain stems from a study of blood T cells in healthy people across ages. CDR1 and CDR2 from the germline V gene are MNHEY and SVGEGT. There are 15 residues in the CDR3. Trimming at V came to 6 bases and at J to 5 bases, leaving 9 bases not matched to a gene. Primers used in a second PCR of about 6 to 11 cycles were a sample-barcoded 5' primer and a J-beta primer mix. Through a template-switch adaptor with 12 random nucleotides, each cDNA molecule received a tag. Via MiXCR, TCRdb re-called the 5' RACE reads, giving one row per CDR3 protein. In the table there are hundreds of thousands of distinct CDR3 sequences, about 24% of which are singletons. Another study also made use of these data, one on T cells of mothers and their children.

The chain links TRBV6-2 or TRBV6-3 to TRBJ1-5, with TRBD1 matching over 8 bases. The specimen sequenced was blood. The sequence derives from a boy between 10 and 17 years old in good health. The CDR3 spells CASRTPGQEHQPQHF. CDR3 bases: TGTGCCAGCAGAACACCGGGACAGGAACATCAGCCCCAGCATTTT.